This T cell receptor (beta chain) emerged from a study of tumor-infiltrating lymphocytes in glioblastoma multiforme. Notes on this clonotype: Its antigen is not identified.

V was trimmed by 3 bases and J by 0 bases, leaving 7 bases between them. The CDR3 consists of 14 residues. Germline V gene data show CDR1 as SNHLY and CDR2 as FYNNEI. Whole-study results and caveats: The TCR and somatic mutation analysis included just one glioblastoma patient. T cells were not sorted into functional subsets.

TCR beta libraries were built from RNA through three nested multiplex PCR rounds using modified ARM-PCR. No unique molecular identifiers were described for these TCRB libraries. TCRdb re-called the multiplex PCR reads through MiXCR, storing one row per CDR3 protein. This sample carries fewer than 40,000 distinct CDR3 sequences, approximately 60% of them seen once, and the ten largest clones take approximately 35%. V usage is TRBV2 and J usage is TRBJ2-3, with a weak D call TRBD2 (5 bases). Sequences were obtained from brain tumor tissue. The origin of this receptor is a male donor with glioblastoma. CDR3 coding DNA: TGTGCCAGCAGTGATCGGACTAGCACAGATACGCAGTATTTT. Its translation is CASSDRTSTDTQYF.